Listed below are T cell receptor beta chains from one sample, sequenced in a study of blood T cell repertoires in COVID-19. Libraries were prepared by immunoSEQ multiplex PCR; TCRdb keeps only in-frame clonotypes and omits some of them. The table lists roughly 250,000 clones, approximately 90% of them singletons. Material for sequencing was peripheral blood. These receptor sequences come from a woman aged 40 to 50 who had recovered from COVID-19. Each CDR3 is given without its conserved first and last residue. Clone size is stated in some rows and not others, as once, few, many or a class when expanded.

few TRBJ1-5 TRBV24-1 ATSDSAPAISNQPQH
NA TRBJ2-6 TRBV19 ASSIAGSGANVLT
NA TRBJ2-7 TRBV12-3/TRBV12-4 ASSQRDTPY
NA TRBJ1-5 TRBV24-1 ATSTGTGNQPQH
NA TRBJ1-4 TRBV3-1/TRBV3-2 ASSLRRGGWEKLF
once TRBJ1-5 TRBV3-1/TRBV3-2 ASSQGGLNQPQH
NA TRBJ1-1 TRBV29-1 SVEAKLNRDREAF
NA TRBJ2-2 TRBV6-2/TRBV6-3 ASSYSRGGTGELF
NA TRBJ2-3 TRBV3-1/TRBV3-2 ASTGLVASDTQY
NA TRBJ1-1 TRBV14 ASRSWQGAGSTEAF
NA TRBJ2-5 TRBV6-1 ASSEGFGTWETQY
NA TRBJ2-5 TRBV5-4 ASSSRLAGGRETQY
NA TRBJ1-1 TRBV5-6 ASSLMGTVPEAF
few TRBJ2-7 TRBV19 ASSIDGLAGGGEQY
NA TRBJ2-5 TRBV4-3 ASSPNGVAGGGETQY
NA TRBJ1-4 TRBV18 ASSPNQNEKLF
few TRBJ2-3 TRBV7-9 ASSPGRDISADTQY
NA TRBJ2-1 TRBV10-3 AISESPLADYNEQF
NA TRBJ1-2 TRBV18 ASSSGQGYGYT
NA TRBJ2-5 TRBV7-7 ASSLGAGRTMGTQY
NA TRBJ2-5 TRBV28 ASRQANPRETQY
NA TRBJ1-6 TRBV30 AWRRTGDNSPLH
NA TRBJ2-1 TRBV7-9 ASSLVASGNEQF
NA TRBJ1-5 TRBV6-5 ASSYPREGNQPQH
NA TRBJ2-1 TRBV7-9 ASSGTSGSDNEQF
NA TRBJ2-7 TRBV7-9 ASSSTRVPKYEQY
NA TRBJ1-2 TRBV2 ASREGWDRGKGHYGYT
NA TRBJ1-1 TRBV6-2/TRBV6-3 ASSYPRGLGSGPTEAF
NA TRBJ1-2 TRBV7-8 ASSLGRSPNYGYT
NA TRBJ2-1 TRBV3-1/TRBV3-2 ASSPATGTSGYNEQF
NA TRBJ2-3 TRBV7-2 ASSLSPRDTQY
NA TRBJ1-5 TRBV6-2/TRBV6-3 ASSPRQGGGNQPQH
NA TRBJ1-4 TRBV24-1 ATSEGRTGFGNEKLF
once TRBJ1-2 TRBV24-1 ATSDSDRNYGYT
NA TRBJ2-7 TRBV11-2 ASSLSGQGTEQY
NA TRBJ1-3 TRBV28 ATNPVSWSSGNTIY
NA TRBJ1-3 TRBV6-5 ASRGGDTIY
NA TRBJ1-5 TRBV4-2 ASSQEGGRVGQPQH
NA TRBJ2-7 TRBV6-5 ASSYSGLAAYEQY
NA TRBJ2-7 TRBV12-3/TRBV12-4 ASSFGPYEQY
NA TRBJ1-1 TRBV27 ASSLRPGTGLAKAF